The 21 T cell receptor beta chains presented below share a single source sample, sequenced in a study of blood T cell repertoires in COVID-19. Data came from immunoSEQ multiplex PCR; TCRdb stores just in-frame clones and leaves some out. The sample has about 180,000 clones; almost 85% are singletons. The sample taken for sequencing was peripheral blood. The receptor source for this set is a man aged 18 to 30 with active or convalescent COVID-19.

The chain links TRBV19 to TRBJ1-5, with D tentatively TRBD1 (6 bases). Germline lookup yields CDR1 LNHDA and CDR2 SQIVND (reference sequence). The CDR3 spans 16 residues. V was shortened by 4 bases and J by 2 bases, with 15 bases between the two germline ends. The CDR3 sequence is CASSKGEGVRNQPQHF. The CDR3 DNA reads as TGTGCCAGTAGTAAGGGGGAGGGGGTCCGCAATCAGCCCCAGCATTTT.

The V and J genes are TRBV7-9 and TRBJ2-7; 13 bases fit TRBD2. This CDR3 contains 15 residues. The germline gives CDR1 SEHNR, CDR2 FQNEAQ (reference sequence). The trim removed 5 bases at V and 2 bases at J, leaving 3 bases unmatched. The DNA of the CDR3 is TGTGCCAGCAGCCCGGGACTAGCGGGGCCCTACGAGCAGTACTTC. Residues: CASSPGLAGPYEQYF. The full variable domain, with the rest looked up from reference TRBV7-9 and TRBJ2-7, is DTGVSQNPRHKITKRGQNVTFRCDPISEHNRLYWYRQTLGQGPEFLTYFQNEAQLEKSRLLSDRFSAERPKGSFSTLEIQRTEQGDSAMYLCASSPGLAGPYEQYFGPGTRLTVT.

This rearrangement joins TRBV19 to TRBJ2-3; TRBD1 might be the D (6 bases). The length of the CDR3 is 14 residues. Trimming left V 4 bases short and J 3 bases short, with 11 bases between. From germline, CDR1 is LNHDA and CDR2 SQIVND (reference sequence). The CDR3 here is CASSTTGRTDTQYF. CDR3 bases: TGTGCCAGTAGTACGACAGGTCGAACAGATACGCAGTATTTT. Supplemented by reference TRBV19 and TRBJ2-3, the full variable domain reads DGGITQSPKYLFRKEGQNVTLSCEQNLNHDAMYWYRQDPGQGLRLIYYSQIVNDFQKGDIAEGYSVSREKKESFPLTVTSAQKNPTAFYLCASSTTGRTDTQYFGPGTRLTVL.

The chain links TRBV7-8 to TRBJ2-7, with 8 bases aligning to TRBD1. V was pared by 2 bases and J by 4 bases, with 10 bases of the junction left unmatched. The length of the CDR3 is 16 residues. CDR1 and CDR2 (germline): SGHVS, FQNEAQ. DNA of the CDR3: TGTGCCAGCAGCTTATGGGCCGGGCAGGGGGCTTACGAGCAGTACTTC. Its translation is CASSLWAGQGAYEQYF.

The CDR3 coding sequence is TGTGCCAGCAGCTCACCCGGCAGGGCAGATACGCAGTATTTT. This gives the protein CASSSPGRADTQYF. J is TRBJ2-3 and V is TRBV7-2, with a possible D match to TRBD1 (5 bases). CDR3 size: 14 residues. V shed 4 bases and J shed 4 bases, with 12 bases lying between them. Germline loops: CDR1 SGHTA, CDR2 FQGNSA.

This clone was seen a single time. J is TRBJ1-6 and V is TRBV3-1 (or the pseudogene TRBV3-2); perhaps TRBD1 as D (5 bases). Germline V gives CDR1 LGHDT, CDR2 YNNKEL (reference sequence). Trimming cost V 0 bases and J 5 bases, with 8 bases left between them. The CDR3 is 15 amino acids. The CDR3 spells CASSQDGGHNSPLHF. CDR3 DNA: TGTGCCAGCAGCCAAGACGGGGGACATAATTCACCCCTCCACTTT.

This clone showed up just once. The CDR3 region has the DNA TGTGCCAGCAGGAGGGACAGTTTTGAGGATGGCTACACCTTC. Protein: CASRRDSFEDGYTF. This sequence joins TRBV2 and TRBJ1-2, with 7 bases that match TRBD1. The CDR3 covers 14 residues. CDR1 and CDR2 from the germline V gene are SNHLY and FYNNEI. With 6 bases clipped from V and 6 bases from J, the junction kept 10 bases outside the gene matches.

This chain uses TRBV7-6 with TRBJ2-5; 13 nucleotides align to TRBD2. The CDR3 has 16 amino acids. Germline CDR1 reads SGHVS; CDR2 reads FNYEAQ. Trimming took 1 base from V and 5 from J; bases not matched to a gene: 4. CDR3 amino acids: CASSLGGLAGWETQYF. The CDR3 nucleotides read TGTGCCAGCAGCTTAGGGGGACTAGCGGGATGGGAGACCCAGTACTTC.

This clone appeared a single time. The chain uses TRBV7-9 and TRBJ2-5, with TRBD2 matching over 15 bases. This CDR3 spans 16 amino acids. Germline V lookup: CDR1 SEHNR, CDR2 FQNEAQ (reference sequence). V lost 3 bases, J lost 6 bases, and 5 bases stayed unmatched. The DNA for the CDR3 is TGTGCCAGCAGCTTCGGACTAGCGGGAGGGGGGAAGACCCAGTACTTC. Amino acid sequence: CASSFGLAGGGKTQYF.

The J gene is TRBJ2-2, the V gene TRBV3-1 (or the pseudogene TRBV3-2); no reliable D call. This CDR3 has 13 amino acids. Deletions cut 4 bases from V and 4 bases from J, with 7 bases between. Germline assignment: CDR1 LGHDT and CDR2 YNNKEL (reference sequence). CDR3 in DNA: TGTGCCAGCAGCCTCACGAGCACCGGGGAGCTGTTTTTT. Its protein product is CASSLTSTGELFF.

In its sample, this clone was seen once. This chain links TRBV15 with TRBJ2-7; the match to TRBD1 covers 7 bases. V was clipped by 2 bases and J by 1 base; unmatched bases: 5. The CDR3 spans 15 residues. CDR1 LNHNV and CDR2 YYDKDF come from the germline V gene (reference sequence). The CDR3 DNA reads TGTGCCACCAGCAGAACAGGACAGGCATCCTACGAGCAGTACTTC. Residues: CATSRTGQASYEQYF.

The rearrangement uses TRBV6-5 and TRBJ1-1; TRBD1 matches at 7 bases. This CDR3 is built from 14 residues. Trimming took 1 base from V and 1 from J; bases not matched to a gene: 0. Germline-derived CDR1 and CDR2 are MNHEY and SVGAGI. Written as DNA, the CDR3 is TGTGCCAGCAGTTACTGGGACAGGAACACTGAAGCTTTCTTT. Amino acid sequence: CASSYWDRNTEAFF.

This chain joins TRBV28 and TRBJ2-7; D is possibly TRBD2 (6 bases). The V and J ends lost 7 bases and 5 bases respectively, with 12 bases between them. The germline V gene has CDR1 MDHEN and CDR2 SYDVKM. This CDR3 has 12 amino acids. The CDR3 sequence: CASNGRSNEQYF. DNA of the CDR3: TGTGCCAGCAACGGGAGATCCAACGAGCAGTACTTC.

CDR3 loop: CASSQDLGLAAGEQFF. Written as DNA, the CDR3 is TGCGCCAGCAGCCAAGATTTGGGACTAGCTGCAGGTGAGCAGTTCTTC. The chain is built from TRBV4-1 and TRBJ2-1; 9 nucleotides agree with TRBD2. Germline lookup yields CDR1 MGHRA and CDR2 YSYEKL. With 0 bases clipped from V and 9 bases from J, the junction kept 9 bases outside the gene matches. This CDR3 is 16 amino acids long.

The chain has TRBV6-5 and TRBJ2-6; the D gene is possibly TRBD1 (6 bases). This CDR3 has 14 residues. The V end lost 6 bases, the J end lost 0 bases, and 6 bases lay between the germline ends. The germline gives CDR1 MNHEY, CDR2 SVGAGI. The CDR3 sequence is CASRDSSGANVLTF. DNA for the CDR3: TGTGCCAGCAGGGACAGCTCTGGGGCCAACGTCCTGACTTTC.

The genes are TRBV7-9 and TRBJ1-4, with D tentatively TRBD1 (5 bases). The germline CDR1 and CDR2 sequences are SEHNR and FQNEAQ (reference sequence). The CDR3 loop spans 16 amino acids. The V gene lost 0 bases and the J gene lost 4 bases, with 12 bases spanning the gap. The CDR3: CASSLARGSLNEKLFF. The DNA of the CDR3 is TGTGCCAGCAGCTTAGCAAGGGGCTCGCTTAATGAAAAACTGTTTTTT. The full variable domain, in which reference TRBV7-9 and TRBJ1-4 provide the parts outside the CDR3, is DTGVSQNPRHKITKRGQNVTFRCDPISEHNRLYWYRQTLGQGPEFLTYFQNEAQLEKSRLLSDRFSAERPKGSFSTLEIQRTEQGDSAMYLCASSLARGSLNEKLFFGSGTQLSVL.

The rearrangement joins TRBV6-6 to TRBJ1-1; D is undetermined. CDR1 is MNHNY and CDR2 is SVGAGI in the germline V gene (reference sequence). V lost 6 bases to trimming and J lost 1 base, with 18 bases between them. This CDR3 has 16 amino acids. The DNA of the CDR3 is TGTGCCAGCAGAAAGGAGGGTTGGTATGGGAACACTGAAGCTTTCTTT. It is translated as CASRKEGWYGNTEAFF.

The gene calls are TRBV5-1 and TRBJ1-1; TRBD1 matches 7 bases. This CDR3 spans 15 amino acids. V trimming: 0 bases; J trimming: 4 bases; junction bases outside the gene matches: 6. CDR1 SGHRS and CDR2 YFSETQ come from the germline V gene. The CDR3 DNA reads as TGCGCCAGCAGCTTGGACAACAGGGGACCCACTGAAGCTTTCTTT. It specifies CASSLDNRGPTEAFF. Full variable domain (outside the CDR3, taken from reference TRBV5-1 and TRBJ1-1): KAGVTQTPRYLIKTRGQQVTLSCSPISGHRSVSWYQQTPGQGLQFLFEYFSETQRNKGNFPGRFSGRQFSNSRSEMNVSTLELGDSALYLCASSLDNRGPTEAFFGQGTRLTVV.

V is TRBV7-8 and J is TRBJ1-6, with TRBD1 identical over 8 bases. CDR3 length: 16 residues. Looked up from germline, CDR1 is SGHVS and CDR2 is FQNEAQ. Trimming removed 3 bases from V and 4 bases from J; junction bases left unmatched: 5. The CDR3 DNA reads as TGTGCCAGCAGCTTCCGGGACAGGACGTATAATTCACCCCTCCACTTT. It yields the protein CASSFRDRTYNSPLHF. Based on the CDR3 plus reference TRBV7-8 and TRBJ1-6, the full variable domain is GAGVSQSPRYKVAKRGQDVALRCDPISGHVSLFWYQQALGQGPEFLTYFQNEAQLDKSGLPSDRFFAERPEGSVSTLKIQRTQQEDSAVYLCASSFRDRTYNSPLHFGNGTRLTVT.

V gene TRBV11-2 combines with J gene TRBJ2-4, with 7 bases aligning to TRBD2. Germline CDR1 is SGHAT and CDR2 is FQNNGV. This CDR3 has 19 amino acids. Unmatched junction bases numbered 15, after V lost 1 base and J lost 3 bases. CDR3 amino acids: CASSLGPLRAGLVKNIQYF. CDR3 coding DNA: TGTGCCAGCAGCTTAGGCCCGCTGCGAGCGGGGTTGGTCAAAAACATTCAGTACTTC.

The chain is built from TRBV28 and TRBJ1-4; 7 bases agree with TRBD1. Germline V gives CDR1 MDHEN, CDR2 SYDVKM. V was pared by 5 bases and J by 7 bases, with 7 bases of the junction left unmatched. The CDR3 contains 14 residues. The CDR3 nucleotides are TGTGCCAGCAGTGCTCCGGGACAGACTGAAAAACTGTTTTTT. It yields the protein CASSAPGQTEKLFF.